These 27 T cell receptor beta chains originate from one sample sequenced in a study of PD-1 blockade in classical Hodgkin lymphoma. Relapse after autologous stem cell transplantation occurred in every patient, and brentuximab vedotin exposure varied. Libraries were prepared by immunoSEQ multiplex PCR; TCRdb keeps only in-frame clonotypes and omits some of them. This sample carries about 41,000 clones, about 88% of them seen once, and the ten largest clones take about 5.5%. The sequences come from peripheral blood mononuclear cells (PBMCs), collected before the second cycle of nivolumab. These receptors were collected from a human donor with classical Hodgkin lymphoma.

The table lists this clone with a count of one. V is TRBV29-1 and J is TRBJ2-6; 7 nucleotides agree with TRBD1. Trimming took 5 bases from V and 3 from J; bases not matched to a gene: 10. The CDR3 extends over 16 amino acids. Germline CDR1 is SQVTM and CDR2 is ANQGSEA. This CDR3 is CSVTDRAPSGANVLTF. The CDR3 coding sequence is TGCAGCGTTACCGACAGGGCCCCCAGTGGGGCCAACGTCCTGACTTTC. Using reference TRBV29-1 and TRBJ2-6 for the parts outside the CDR3, the full variable domain is SAVISQKPSRDICQRGTSLTIQCQVDSQVTMMFWYRQQPGQSLTLIATANQGSEATYESGFVIDKFPISRPNLTFSTLTVSNMSPEDSSIYLCSVTDRAPSGANVLTFGAGSRLTVL.

The rearrangement joins TRBV5-1 to TRBJ2-1; D gene ambiguous. Trimming took 6 bases from V and 0 from J, leaving 16 bases between them. The CDR3 consists of 16 residues. The V gene's germline CDR1 is SGHRS and CDR2 YFSETQ. Here the CDR3 DNA reads TGCGCCAGCACCCCGGTTGAGCTTAGCTCCTACAATGAGCAGTTCTTC. This encodes CASTPVELSSYNEQFF.

The chain carries TRBV25-1 and TRBJ2-3, with D possibly being TRBD1 (5 bases). Trimming cost V 3 bases and J 6 bases, with 13 bases left between them. The germline V gene has CDR1 MGHDK and CDR2 SYGVNS. CDR3 length: 14 residues. The CDR3 here is CASSERQGVDTQYF. The CDR3 region has the DNA TGTGCCAGCAGTGAGCGACAAGGGGTGGATACGCAGTATTTT.

This sequence joins TRBV6-6 and TRBJ2-7; a possible D gene is TRBD1 (7 bases). This CDR3 contains 14 residues. Germline CDR1 is MNHNY and CDR2 is SVGAGI (reference sequence). Trimming shortened V by 5 bases and J by 2 bases, and 13 bases separated the two germline ends. Written as DNA, the CDR3 is TGTGCCAGCAGTGGGGGGACAGTTCCCTACGAGCAGTACTTC. Its protein product is CASSGGTVPYEQYF.

This sequence joins TRBV10-3 and TRBJ1-1; 9 bases map to TRBD1. In germline, CDR1 is ENHRY, CDR2 SYGVKD. V lost 4 bases to trimming and J lost 1 base; unmatched junction nucleotides: 16. This CDR3 has 19 residues. The CDR3: CAISANLGTGRYSNTEAFF. CDR3 DNA: TGTGCCATCAGTGCGAATTTGGGGACAGGGAGGTATTCGAACACTGAAGCTTTCTTT.

The chain links TRBV9 to TRBJ2-3; D perhaps matches TRBD2 (6 bases). Looked up from germline, CDR1 is SGDLS and CDR2 is YYNGEE. Deletions cut 4 bases from V and 0 bases from J, with 12 bases between. The CDR3 length is 15 residues. This CDR3 reads CASSFSGVSTDTQYF. The CDR3 DNA sequence: TGTGCCAGCAGCTTTTCGGGGGTAAGCACAGATACGCAGTATTTT. Filled out from reference TRBV9 and TRBJ2-3, the complete variable domain reads DSGVTQTPKHLITATGQRVTLRCSPRSGDLSVYWYQQSLDQGLQFLIQYYNGEERAKGNILERFSAQQFPDLHSELNLSSLELGDSALYFCASSFSGVSTDTQYFGPGTRLTVL.

The chain uses TRBV9 and TRBJ2-5; maybe TRBD2 (5 bases). V lost 1 base and J lost 5, with 18 bases in between. This CDR3 is 16 amino acids long. Germline assignment: CDR1 SGDLS and CDR2 YYNGEE. The DNA of the CDR3 is TGTGCCAGCAGCGTATCGGAGCGGATAGGTGGGGAGACCCAGTACTTC. Translating gives CASSVSERIGGETQYF.

V is TRBV19 and J is TRBJ2-3, with TRBD2 matching over 8 bases. Germline CDR1 is LNHDA and CDR2 is SQIVND (reference sequence). V shed 5 bases, J shed 2 bases, and the junction held 6 bases outside the gene matches. CDR3 length: 15 amino acids. In DNA, the CDR3 is TGTGCCAGTAGTTTGCTAGCGGGCCCCACAGATACGCAGTATTTT. Residues: CASSLLAGPTDTQYF.

The gene calls are TRBV21-1 and TRBJ2-2; the table's D call of TRBD1 was not tested on the DNA. TRBV21-1 is reported as a pseudogene. The CDR3 covers 12 residues. The DNA for the CDR3 is TGTGCCAGCAACTTGGGCGTCCGGGAGCTGTTTTTT. Protein sequence: CASNLGVRELFF.

This clone occurred once. The rearrangement joins TRBV13 to TRBJ1-3; D gene uncertain. Looked up from germline, CDR1 is PRHDT and CDR2 is FYEKMQ (reference sequence). Trimming took 3 bases from V and 0 from J, leaving 6 bases between them. The length of the CDR3 is 14 residues. CDR3 coding DNA: TGTGCCAGCAGCTTTAGGTCCTCTGGAAACACCATATATTTT. Translating gives CASSFRSSGNTIYF.

The CDR3 is CASSSSGTGADNYGYTF. The CDR3 nucleotides are TGCGCCAGCAGCTCCTCCGGGACAGGGGCAGATAACTATGGCTACACCTTC. The chain carries TRBV5-1 and TRBJ1-2; TRBD1 matches 10 bases. CDR1 is SGHRS and CDR2 is YFSETQ in the germline V gene. J lost 1 base, V lost 3 bases, and 9 bases had no gene match. The CDR3 is 17 amino acids.

The chain links TRBV21-1 to TRBJ2-7; the table gives TRBD1 as D, unverified against the DNA. TRBV21-1 is a known pseudogene. The CDR3 runs 16 residues. This chain's CDR3 is CASSKVPGTVSYEQYF. The CDR3 DNA is TGTGCCAGCAGCAAAGTCCCCGGGACAGTCTCCTACGAGCAGTACTTC.

V is TRBV5-3 and J is TRBJ2-2, with D unclear. Being an ORF, TRBV5-3 has a function that is uncertain. The CDR3 runs to 15 residues. V was shortened by 1 base and J by 2 bases, with 9 bases between the two germline ends. CDR3 loop: CARSLNPVNTGELFF. In nucleotides, the CDR3 is TGTGCCAGAAGCTTGAATCCAGTCAACACCGGGGAGCTGTTTTTT.

The chain joins TRBV11-2 to TRBJ1-2, with 9 bases identical to TRBD1. Germline V gene data show CDR1 as SGHAT and CDR2 as FQNNGV. Germline trimming cut 1 base from V and 0 bases from J; bases unmatched to any gene: 9. CDR3 size: 18 residues. This CDR3 reads CASSLVQPTGGPNYGYTF. CDR3 bases: TGTGCCAGCAGCTTAGTACAACCAACAGGGGGCCCTAACTATGGCTACACCTTC. Together with reference TRBV11-2 and TRBJ1-2, the CDR3 gives the full variable domain: EAGVAQSPRYKIIEKRQSVAFWCNPISGHATLYWYQQILGQGPKLLIQFQNNGVVDDSQLPKDRFSAERLKGVDSTLKIQPAKLEDSAVYLCASSLVQPTGGPNYGYTFGSGTRLTVV.

The chain links TRBV7-9 to TRBJ2-3; TRBD1 agrees at 10 bases. The CDR3 spans 19 residues. Germline V gene data show CDR1 as SEHNR and CDR2 as FQNEAQ (reference sequence). J lost 0 bases, V lost 3 bases, and 12 bases had no gene match. In DNA, the CDR3 is TGTGCCAGCAGCTTTAGACAGGGGGCGATTAGCGGTAGCACAGATACGCAGTATTTT. It encodes CASSFRQGAISGSTDTQYF.

The rearrangement uses TRBV7-2 and TRBJ1-3; D is undetermined. CDR1 is SGHTA and CDR2 is FQGNSA in the germline V gene. Trimming took 5 bases from V and 0 from J, leaving 14 bases between them. This CDR3 spans 16 amino acids. The CDR3 protein is CASSKALADSGNTIYF. DNA for the CDR3: TGTGCCAGCAGCAAAGCCCTGGCAGACTCTGGAAACACCATATATTTT.

The rearrangement links TRBV20-1 to TRBJ1-1; D is unresolved. The CDR3 sequence is 11 residues long. V was trimmed by 7 bases and J by 1 base, leaving 7 bases between them. From germline, CDR1 is DFQATT and CDR2 SNEGSKA (reference sequence). The CDR3 reads CSVSANTEAFF. As DNA, the CDR3 is TGCAGTGTTTCCGCGAACACTGAAGCTTTCTTT.

This sequence joins TRBV19 and TRBJ2-1; D uncertain. The CDR3 is made up of 16 amino acids. Germline CDR1 reads LNHDA; CDR2 reads SQIVND (reference sequence). V was shortened by 1 base and J by 2 bases, with 12 bases between the two germline ends. As DNA, the CDR3 is TGTGCCAGTAGTATAGTTTTGACCCAAACCTACAATGAGCAGTTCTTC. This codes for CASSIVLTQTYNEQFF.

This clone was counted between two and nine times. This chain uses TRBV7-9 with TRBJ2-2; D may be TRBD2 (7 bases). The CDR3 consists of 16 residues. V was trimmed by 5 bases and J by 7 bases, leaving 20 bases between them. Per the germline V gene, CDR1 is SEHNR and CDR2 is FQNEAQ (reference sequence). CDR3 protein: CASSPGLAGASGELFF. The CDR3 region has the DNA TGTGCCAGCAGCCCCGGGCTGGCGGGGGCGAGCGGGGAGCTGTTTTTT.

V is TRBV14 and J is TRBJ1-4; no firm D call. V lost 1 base, J lost 5 bases, and 11 bases lay in between. This CDR3 is 15 amino acids long. From germline, CDR1 is SGHDN and CDR2 FVKESK. The CDR3 loop reads CASSQGIISNEKLFF. CDR3 DNA: TGTGCCAGCAGCCAAGGGATAATTTCAAATGAAAAACTGTTTTTT.

J is TRBJ1-4 and V is TRBV28, with D possibly being TRBD1 (5 bases). V was cut by 8 bases and J by 3 bases, with 10 bases left in between. The CDR3 extends over 13 amino acids. Germline V gene lookup returns CDR1 MDHEN and CDR2 SYDVKM. The chain's CDR3 is CASRGWSNEKLFF. As DNA, the CDR3 is TGTGCCAGCCGGGGGTGGTCTAATGAAAAACTGTTTTTT.

In DNA, the CDR3 is TGTGCCAGCAAGGACAGGGGTTTAGACGAAAAACTGTTTTTT. It encodes CASKDRGLDEKLFF. This chain links TRBV2 with TRBJ1-4, with TRBD1 identical over 9 bases. Germline V CDR1 and CDR2: SNHLY, FYNNEI. The CDR3 is 14 amino acids. The V and J ends lost 7 bases and 8 bases, in that order; junction bases with no gene match: 8.

The DNA for the CDR3 is TGTGCCAGCTCACCCCTCCCGGGACTCCACTCCTACAATGAGCAGTTCTTC. This encodes CASSPLPGLHSYNEQFF. The chain couples TRBV18 to TRBJ2-1; D possibly corresponds to TRBD2 (6 bases). Germline-derived CDR1 and CDR2 are KGHSH and LQKENI. The CDR3 has 17 amino acids. Trimming shortened V by 3 bases and J by 0 bases, and 15 bases separated the two germline ends.

The chain carries TRBV27 and TRBJ1-3; 8 bases are a match to TRBD1. The germline CDR1 and CDR2 sequences are MNHEY and SMNVEV (reference sequence). V was clipped by 5 bases and J by 1 base; unmatched bases: 7. This CDR3 spans 16 amino acids. The CDR3 DNA sequence: TGTGCCAGCAGTGGACAGGGCCTGGGTTCTGGAAACACCATATATTTT. It is translated as CASSGQGLGSGNTIYF.

The chain is built from TRBV15 and TRBJ1-5, with no clear D. The CDR3 runs 13 residues. The germline CDR1 and CDR2 sequences are LNHNV and YYDKDF (reference sequence). V lost 5 bases to trimming and J lost 5 bases, with 10 bases between them. CDR3 residues: CATSQDVDQPQHF. CDR3 DNA sequence: TGTGCCACCAGCCAAGACGTCGATCAGCCCCAGCATTTT. Full variable domain (rest looked up from reference TRBV15 and TRBJ1-5): DAMVIQNPRYQVTQFGKPVTLSCSQTLNHNVMYWYQQKSSQAPKLLFHYYDKDFNNEADTPDNFQSRRPNTSFCFLDIRSPGLGDTAMYLCATSQDVDQPQHFGDGTRLSIL.

The chain is built from TRBV28 and TRBJ2-2; no reliable D call. V was clipped by 7 bases and J by 0 bases, with 27 bases between them. CDR3 length: 20 residues. Germline CDR1 is MDHEN and CDR2 is SYDVKM. CDR3 protein: CASTSLMGWFFTANTGELFF. The CDR3 coding sequence is TGTGCCAGCACCTCCCTGATGGGCTGGTTTTTCACCGCGAACACCGGGGAGCTGTTTTTT. Drawing the rest from reference TRBV28 and TRBJ2-2, the complete variable domain is DVKVTQSSRYLVKRTGEKVFLECVQDMDHENMFWYRQDPGLGLRLIYFSYDVKMKEKGDIPEGYSVSREKKERFSLILESASTNQTSMYLCASTSLMGWFFTANTGELFFGEGSRLTVL.

The chain uses TRBV6-1 and TRBJ2-2, with 8 bases fitting TRBD1. V dropped 6 bases and J dropped 6; count of bases not matched to a gene: 3. This CDR3 is 13 amino acids long. Germline V lookup: CDR1 MNHNS, CDR2 SASEGT. The CDR3 region has the DNA TGTGCCAGCAGAGAGACAGGGGCCGGGGAGCTGTTTTTT. It encodes CASRETGAGELFF.